Included here is one T cell receptor (beta chain) sequence, with context. As yet, its antigen is unknown. Other nucleotide sequences from this sample produce the same CDR3. This sample is drawn from a study of cytotoxic CD8 clonotypes in ibrutinib-treated CLL. As for the study in general: Outcomes included 24 partial and 2 complete responses; after median roughly six years, roughly 14 stayed remitted and around 12 progressed. Average yields of around 230,000 productive templates and approximately 100,000 productive rearrangements characterized the samples.

The V gene end was trimmed by 0 bases and the J gene end by 8 bases; junction bases not matched to a gene: 6. This CDR3 spans 15 amino acids. Germline assignment: CDR1 SGDLS and CDR2 YYNGEE. The data were produced by immunoSEQ multiplex PCR, yet TCRdb's version contains in-frame clones alone and is incomplete. Seen here are a few hundred thousand clones, 67% observed once, and the top ten hold roughly 6.8%. Whole-study findings and limits: Circulating CD8+ T-cell counts were tracked by baseline clonality, which exceeded that of age-matched healthy donors.

The source of this sequence is a human donor with chronic lymphocytic leukemia. The material was PBMCs, obtained after 36 months of ibrutinib treatment. The chain joins TRBV9 to TRBJ2-1; 9 nucleotides match TRBD2. The CDR3 region is CASSVGLAGVYEQFF. The DNA for the CDR3 is TGTGCCAGCAGCGTAGGGTTAGCGGGAGTATATGAGCAGTTCTTC.